The following is a T cell receptor (beta chain) sequence with its context. Its antigen is undetermined. Baseline, cycle 4 day 1, and cycle 7 day 1 were the blood sampling points. The table came from immunoSEQ multiplex PCR; TCRdb's copy has only in-frame clones and leaves some out. The profile shows 60,000 or so clones, 70% to 90% of them singletons. These data originate in a study of OX40 agonist ivuxolimab in advanced cancers. Study-level information: Previous treatment with anti-PD-1, anti-PD-L1 or anti-CTLA-4 therapy was allowed; 40% had received some. Study findings and constraints: Clones of CD4+ and CD8+ blood T cells grew by week 6 at doses of 0.1 to 3.0 mg/kg. In general, CD8+ T cells held more expanded clones than CD4+ did, on average.

This CDR3 region has 14 residues. The V end was cut by 5 bases, the J end by 4 bases, with 14 bases between. CDR1 and CDR2 from the germline V gene are MNHEY and SMNVEV (reference sequence). The V gene is TRBV27, the J gene TRBJ1-1, with unresolved D. Source: CD4+ or CD8+ T cells sorted from blood, taken in a trial of the OX40 agonist ivuxolimab. The origin of this receptor is an adult with an advanced solid tumor such as melanoma, head and neck, liver or kidney cancer. The CDR3 bases are TGTGCCAGCAGTCCCCGAAGATTTGGCACTGAAGCTTTCTTT. It codes for CASSPRRFGTEAFF.